Presented here are 7 T cell receptor beta chains from one specimen sequenced in a study of OX40 agonist ivuxolimab in advanced cancers. Libraries were prepared by immunoSEQ multiplex PCR; TCRdb keeps only in-frame clonotypes and omits some of them. The data show more than 50,000 clones, approximately 92% seen once. The source material was CD4+ or CD8+ T cells sorted from blood, sampled in a trial of the OX40 agonist ivuxolimab. These receptors originate from an adult with an advanced solid tumor such as melanoma, head and neck, liver or kidney cancer.

This chain connects TRBV5-1 to TRBJ2-3; TRBD1 aligns across 7 bases. The CDR3 sequence is 15 residues long. Trimming at V came to 2 bases and at J to 1 base, leaving 4 bases not matched to a gene. The germline CDR1 and CDR2 sequences are SGHRS and YFSETQ. The CDR3 DNA sequence: TGCGCCAGCAGCTTACAGGGGTTCGGCACAGATACGCAGTATTTT. Translation gives CASSLQGFGTDTQYF. The variable domain in full, with the rest retrieved from reference TRBV5-1 and TRBJ2-3, is KAGVTQTPRYLIKTRGQQVTLSCSPISGHRSVSWYQQTPGQGLQFLFEYFSETQRNKGNFPGRFSGRQFSNSRSEMNVSTLELGDSALYLCASSLQGFGTDTQYFGPGTRLTVL.

J is TRBJ2-2 and V is TRBV28, with D possibly matching TRBD1 (6 bases). V was clipped by 5 bases and J by 2 bases, with 9 bases between them. Germline CDR1 reads MDHEN; CDR2 reads SYDVKM. CDR3 size: 14 residues. Here the CDR3 DNA reads TGTGCCAGCAGTCGACAGGTCAACACCGGGGAGCTGTTTTTT. It yields the protein CASSRQVNTGELFF.

This clone has a single count. V is TRBV5-4 and J is TRBJ1-6; 7 bases map to TRBD1. Germline CDR1 SGHNT, CDR2 YYREEE (reference sequence). The CDR3 consists of 20 residues. Unmatched junction bases numbered 15, after V lost 3 bases and J lost 0 bases. The CDR3 region has the DNA TGTGCCAGCAGCTGGGAAGGGGGCATTACGACGGGCTCCTATAATTCACCCCTCCACTTT. Its translation: CASSWEGGITTGSYNSPLHF.

The chain has TRBV5-6 and TRBJ1-5, with TRBD1 identical over 7 bases. CDR3 length: 15 residues. V trimming: 3 bases; J trimming: 4 bases; junction bases outside the gene matches: 7. The germline gives CDR1 SGHDT, CDR2 YYEEEE. CDR3 bases: TGTGCCAGCAGCTCGCAAGGGACAGCGAATCAGCCCCAGCATTTT. This sequence encodes CASSSQGTANQPQHF.

This sequence joins TRBV11-1 and TRBJ2-1; TRBD2 aligns across 7 bases. Germline-derived CDR1 and CDR2 are SGHAT and FQDESV (reference sequence). Unmatched junction bases numbered 5, after V lost 5 bases and J lost 1 base. CDR3 size: 15 residues. The CDR3 sequence is CASSPGRESYNEQFF. The CDR3, as DNA: TGTGCCAGCAGCCCCGGGCGGGAGTCCTACAATGAGCAGTTCTTC. Drawing the rest from reference TRBV11-1 and TRBJ2-1, the complete variable domain is EAEVAQSPRYKITEKSQAVAFWCDPISGHATLYWYRQILGQGPELLVQFQDESVVDDSQLPKDRFSAERLKGVDSTLKIQPAELGDSAMYLCASSPGRESYNEQFFGPGTRLTVL.

This clone was detected once. V gene TRBV27 combines with J gene TRBJ2-1; D unresolved. Per the germline V gene, CDR1 is MNHEY and CDR2 is SMNVEV (reference sequence). V lost 3 bases, J lost 7 bases, and 7 bases lay in between. This CDR3 region has 12 residues. The CDR3 DNA reads TGTGCCAGCAGTTTTCAGAGGAATGAGCAGTTCTTC. The encoded protein is CASSFQRNEQFF.

This clone turned up a few times. The V call is TRBV27, the J call TRBJ2-2; possibly TRBD1 or TRBD2 for D (5 bases each). This CDR3 spans 17 amino acids. CDR1 is MNHEY and CDR2 is SMNVEV in the germline V gene (reference sequence). Trimming shortened V by 5 bases and J by 4 bases, and 20 bases separated the two germline ends. The chain's CDR3 is CASSPPGPTTGTGELFF. CDR3 nucleotide sequence: TGTGCCAGCAGTCCACCGGGACCCACCACGGGCACCGGGGAGCTGTTTTTT.